A single sample is the source of the 18 T cell receptor beta chains below, sequenced in a study of identical twins. Via MiXCR, TCRdb re-called the 5' RACE reads, giving one row per CDR3 protein. The sample contains roughly 500,000 distinct CDR3 sequences, less than 25% of which appear only once. Another study also made use of these data, one on T cells expressing NK-cell markers.

Sequenced sample: CD4+ T cells sorted from blood. Source of these receptors: a woman aged 18-29 years in good health.

The chain uses TRBV6-5 and TRBJ2-7; D assignment may be TRBD1 or TRBD2 (5 bases each). This CDR3 comprises 15 residues. Trimming took off 3 bases at V and 2 bases at J, with 14 bases between the two ends. Germline V gene data show CDR1 as MNHEY and CDR2 as SVGAGI. CDR3 region: CASSYRGDVTYEQYF. CDR3 in DNA: TGTGCCAGCAGTTATCGAGGGGACGTCACCTACGAGCAGTACTTC.

This clonotype was counted only a few times. CDR3 region: CSAPLTYNEQFF. DNA for the CDR3: TGCAGTGCTCCCCTAACCTACAATGAGCAGTTCTTC. The V gene is TRBV20-1, the J gene TRBJ2-1; no clear D gene. CDR3 length: 12 residues. Germline V lookup: CDR1 DFQATT, CDR2 SNEGSKA (reference sequence). V was pared by 5 bases and J by 2 bases, with 7 bases between.

This clonotype was seen repeatedly, ten times or more. This chain links TRBV7-2 with TRBJ2-1; tentatively, D is TRBD1 (7 bases). V lost 6 bases to trimming and J lost 14 bases, with 20 bases between them. Germline-derived CDR1 and CDR2 are SGHTA and FQGNSA. The CDR3 loop spans 13 amino acids. The CDR3 protein is CASSSVWRDSKFF. The CDR3 DNA sequence: TGTGCCAGCAGTTCCGTTTGGCGGGACAGTAAGTTCTTC.

This clonotype was counted only a few times. The chain employs TRBV20-1 and TRBJ2-2; D gene ambiguous. Trimming removed 4 bases at V and 5 bases at J, with 8 bases between. The CDR3 sequence is 12 residues long. Germline V gives CDR1 DFQATT, CDR2 SNEGSKA (reference sequence). The CDR3 region is CSAIGRTGELFF. DNA for the CDR3: TGCAGTGCTATAGGTCGGACCGGGGAGCTGTTTTTT.

The rearrangement links TRBV30 to TRBJ2-7; TRBD2 is a possible D gene (5 bases). This CDR3 region has 15 residues. Trimming shortened V by 3 bases and J by 0 bases, and 15 bases separated the two germline ends. Germline-derived CDR1 and CDR2 are GTSNPN and SVGIG (reference sequence). The CDR3 spells CAWRGSGGYSYEQYF. The CDR3 nucleotides are TGTGCCTGGAGGGGATCGGGCGGGTACTCCTACGAGCAGTACTTC.

V is TRBV12-3 or TRBV12-4 and J is TRBJ2-3; D is undetermined. This CDR3 spans 15 amino acids. Trimming shortened V by 5 bases and J by 0 bases, and 12 bases separated the two germline ends. The chain's CDR3 is CASSTDGTSTDTQYF. DNA for the CDR3: TGTGCCAGCAGTACGGACGGAACTAGCACAGATACGCAGTATTTT.

The chain recombines TRBV20-1 with TRBJ1-1; TRBD1 matches 7 bases. The CDR3 consists of 12 residues. Germline V gives CDR1 DFQATT, CDR2 SNEGSKA (reference sequence). With 4 bases clipped from V and 7 bases from J, the junction kept 6 bases outside the gene matches. The CDR3 region is CSANRGGIEAFF. CDR3 nucleotides: TGCAGTGCTAACAGGGGAGGGATTGAAGCTTTCTTT.

The chain joins TRBV5-1 to TRBJ2-5; maybe TRBD2 (6 bases). The V end lost 0 bases, the J end lost 2 bases, and 11 bases lay between the germline ends. The CDR3 has 15 residues. Germline CDR1 and CDR2: SGHRS and YFSETQ. The CDR3 here is CASSLDPGVQETQYF. The CDR3 DNA reads as TGCGCCAGCAGCTTGGACCCGGGGGTTCAAGAGACCCAGTACTTC.

This sequence joins TRBV2 and TRBJ2-4, with a possible D match to TRBD2 (5 bases). Looked up from germline, CDR1 is SNHLY and CDR2 is FYNNEI. This CDR3 is built from 16 residues. V was trimmed by 0 bases and J by 6 bases, leaving 15 bases between them. CDR3 DNA: TGTGCCAGCAGTGAAGCAGGGATCGGGGTGGGAAACATTCAGTACTTC. As protein: CASSEAGIGVGNIQYF.

The chain combines TRBV4-2 with TRBJ1-3; D may be TRBD1 (6 bases). The germline gives CDR1 LGHNA, CDR2 YNFKEQ. The CDR3 totals 16 residues. Trimming took 5 bases from V and 5 from J, leaving 19 bases between them. The CDR3 sequence: CASSTHPRDTRNTIYF. The CDR3 nucleotides are TGTGCCAGCAGCACCCATCCCCGGGACACCCGAAACACCATATATTTT.

The V call is TRBV29-1, the J call TRBJ1-1; tentatively, D is TRBD1 (6 bases). The germline gives CDR1 SQVTM, CDR2 ANQGSEA. The CDR3 totals 12 residues. The germline V and J ends were trimmed by 7 bases and 4 bases, with 13 bases remaining between them. The CDR3 region has the DNA TGCAGCGCCGAAACAGGGAGCACTGAAGCTTTCTTT. Its translation: CSAETGSTEAFF.

The rearrangement uses TRBV11-2 and TRBJ1-1; TRBD1 matches 8 bases. Germline V gene lookup returns CDR1 SGHAT and CDR2 FQNNGV. The CDR3 totals 17 residues. J lost 5 bases, V lost 9 bases, and 20 bases had no gene match. Here the CDR3 DNA reads TGTGCCAGTGCAAAATCCGGGACAGGCCTTTTATGGACTGAAGCTTTCTTT. Amino acid sequence: CASAKSGTGLLWTEAFF. Based on the CDR3 plus reference TRBV11-2 and TRBJ1-1, the full variable domain is EAGVAQSPRYKIIEKRQSVAFWCNPISGHATLYWYQQILGQGPKLLIQFQNNGVVDDSQLPKDRFSAERLKGVDSTLKIQPAKLEDSAVYLCASAKSGTGLLWTEAFFGQGTRLTVV.

CDR3 sequence reads: CSATWGSYEQYF. CDR3 sequence (DNA): TGCAGTGCTACGTGGGGGTCCTACGAGCAGTACTTC. The chain uses TRBV20-1 and TRBJ2-7; D may correspond to TRBD1 or TRBD2 (5 bases each). Trimming took 4 bases from V and 1 from J, leaving 8 bases between them. This CDR3 is 12 amino acids long. CDR1 and CDR2 from the germline V gene are DFQATT and SNEGSKA (reference sequence).

This clonotype was seen only a few times. At one end the junction does not follow the germline gene, possibly because of a read error. The CDR3 DNA reads TGTGCCAGCAGCTTCGGACAGGGAGTGAAGACTGAAGCTTTCTTT. Its protein is CASSFGQGVKTEAFF. The V gene is TRBV7-9, the J gene TRBJ1-1; 8 nucleotides line up with TRBD1. Germline CDR1 SEHNR, CDR2 FQNEAQ (reference sequence). This CDR3 contains 15 residues.

This chain uses TRBV10-2 with TRBJ2-1; 14 bases are shared with TRBD2. This CDR3 has 15 residues. Germline CDR1 is WSHSY and CDR2 is SAAADI. The trim removed 11 bases at V and 8 bases at J, leaving 11 bases unmatched. CDR3 in DNA: TGCGCCCTCGGGACTAGCGGGGGAGGTATTCATGAGCAGTTCTTC. It encodes CALGTSGGGIHEQFF.

This chain's CDR3 is CASRRTSGGAWFEQYF. Here the CDR3 DNA reads TGTGCCAGCAGGAGGACTAGCGGGGGGGCCTGGTTCGAGCAGTACTTC. This chain joins TRBV7-8 and TRBJ2-7, with 15 bases that match TRBD2. The CDR3 length is 16 residues. J lost 6 bases, V lost 6 bases, and 9 bases had no gene match. Germline CDR1 and CDR2: SGHVS and FQNEAQ.

V usage is TRBV2 and J usage is TRBJ1-1; D perhaps matches TRBD1 (6 bases). V gave up 7 bases and J gave up 0 bases, with 15 bases separating them. Looked up from germline, CDR1 is SNHLY and CDR2 is FYNNEI. This CDR3 is built from 15 residues. The CDR3 sequence is CASTGQILMNTEAFF. In DNA, the CDR3 is TGTGCCAGCACTGGACAGATACTAATGAACACTGAAGCTTTCTTT.

This CDR3 is CASSDPERGNEQFF. The CDR3 region has the DNA TGTGCCAGCAGTGACCCCGAGCGGGGGAATGAGCAGTTCTTC. The chain combines TRBV25-1 with TRBJ2-1; 8 bases align to TRBD2. Germline V gene lookup returns CDR1 MGHDK and CDR2 SYGVNS. Losses at the gene ends were 3 bases for V and 7 bases for J; bases not matched to a gene: 5. The CDR3 runs 14 residues.